This section outlines one T cell receptor (beta chain) sequence together with its context. This clone's antigen is unknown. Base qualities are missing; no much larger clone stands one base away. This sample was included in a study of immunodeficiency (dated by TCRdb to the late 2010s). For context, the study as a whole: Repertoire analysis was performed to search for VDJ recombination defects and oligoclonality.

CDR1 and CDR2, per the germline V gene, are MNHEY and SVGEGT. Trimming takes 6 bases off V and 4 bases off J; junction bases not matched to a gene: 16. CDR3 length: 17 amino acids, cysteine to phenylalanine. The read is trimmed to its CDR3 DNA, 51 bases read in frame from base 1. CD3+CD8+ T cells were sorted from fresh PBMCs before TCR sequencing. What the authors observed across the whole study: Restricted TRB V-J pairing and lower productive entropy were observed in patient CD8+ T cells compared with control CD8+ T cells. Based on top-100 and total clonotype frequencies, severe oligoclonality showed up in patient CD8+ T cells, whereas patient CD4+ T cells did not show severe oligoclonality. In the entropy comparisons of patients versus healthy controls, patients were shown as n=3 (open circles), and an effect on thymic development was only suggested as possible.

Genomic DNA was isolated using the QIAamp DNA Blood Mini Kit and then sent out for immunoSEQ repertoire analysis. Using a standard quantity of genomic DNA template, multiplex PCR was run to amplify the CDR3 regions. PCR products were sequenced on an Illumina platform. Regarding the original processing steps: Alignment of sequences was done against a reference, and the V, D and J gene definitions came from IMGT. To get rid of PCR and sequencing errors, closely related sequences were merged using a nearest-neighbor clustering algorithm. V, D and J usage was examined in productive unique and total sequences using ImmunoSEQ Analyzer tools along with R version 3.6.1. TCRdb provides this immuneACCESS table in a form limited to in-frame rearrangements. Some clones are lacking; in checked studies, under half of them reflect an unresolved V gene, and why the rest are absent is not known. V and J calls and clone size are copied from that table; D and trimming were computed from the DNA. A total of 1,400 to 1,500 clones appear in this sample, 93% of them only once. The ten largest clonotypes hold over 2.5% of the sample.

This sequence originates from a human donor in good health. Sequenced: CD8+ T cells from blood. This chain joins TRBV6-2 or TRBV6-3 to TRBJ2-5; 8 junctional bases match TRBD2. The CDR3 in this case is CASSYPSSGSGGETQYF. The nucleotide sequence is TGTGCCAGCAGCTATCCGTCTAGCGGGTCCGGAGGAGAGACCCAGTACTTC.